This record looks at one TCR beta chain sequence and its context. Its antigen is still unknown. These data are taken from a study of Ad26.COV2.S vaccination and SARS-CoV-2 variants. The wider study: Intramuscularly, Ad26.COV2.S was given either once or twice, 56 days apart.

Study-wide results and limits: Recipients of either vaccine or placebo displayed similar breadth of non-spike TCRs.

The CDR3 contains 20 residues. J gave up 7 bases and V 1 base, and 19 bases lay outside the gene matches. Germline V lookup: CDR1 LGHDT, CDR2 YNNKEL (reference sequence). Treatment: some 20 received Ad26.COV2.S at low or high dose, single or two shots; several received placebo; per-sample allocation not given. Sampling was done on day 63 after the first vaccine or placebo injection. Sequencing used immunoSEQ multiplex PCR; TCRdb keeps in-frame clones, though not all of them. The sample has some 250,000 clones; roughly 90% are singletons. The receptor's source is a person between 18 and 65 years old who received the Ad26.COV2.S COVID-19 vaccine or a placebo. The V gene is TRBV3-1 (or the pseudogene TRBV3-2), the J gene TRBJ2-1; 10 bases align to TRBD2. Sequencing used peripheral blood, obtained in a trial of Ad26.COV2.S vaccine versus placebo. CDR3 coding DNA: TGTGCCAGCAGCCAAGTCGTGGTCGGGCCCGGGGCTAGCGGGAGTAATGAGCAGTTCTTC. Protein: CASSQVVVGPGASGSNEQFF.